This TCR beta chain emerged from a study of regulatory T cells in long-lasting Graves disease (dated by TCRdb to the early 2020s). Study-wide context: In the newly diagnosed Graves' disease group, patients had been taking antithyroid drugs for less than 3 months. This study used TCR sequencing and RNA sequencing of peripheral blood to compare persistent Graves' disease patients against newly diagnosed Graves' disease patients. The study was conducted in China and was registered as a clinical trial. TCR sequencing covered approximately 13 persistent and 20 or so newly diagnosed Graves' disease patients, 33 samples in total. Beyond this particular receptor, the publication reports: The study examined only peripheral blood because the primary lesion, thyroid tissue, could not be accessed. A larger number of public clonotypes was shared among persistent patients (around 2,700) than among newly diagnosed patients (around 890). The small sample size was acknowledged by the authors as a limitation that may reduce accuracy. Persistent Graves' disease patients showed lower TCR Shannon entropy and fewer highly expanded clones than newly diagnosed patients, suggesting clonal expansion. Sequencing and analysis were restricted to the TCR beta chain. TRBV28, TRBJ1-2 and TRBJ2-5 were preferentially used in persistent disease, while TRBV20-1 and TRBJ2-1 were favored in newly diagnosed disease.

The sample's time point label is to be understood as: newly diagnosed GD, antithyroid drugs for less than 3 months. For both TCR sequencing and RNA sequencing, RNA was extracted from PBMCs using TRIzol. Graves' disease was diagnosed according to American Thyroid Association guidelines. Recruitment of patients was carried out at an endocrinology department in Xi'an, China. From each patient, approximately 9.9 milliliters of peripheral blood was collected into an EDTA anticoagulant tube. Ficoll Paque Plus density gradient separation was used to isolate PBMCs, and no further T cell sorting was done. RNA quality was checked with an Agilent 2100 Bioanalyzer and agarose gel, and concentration with a NanoDrop 2000. V is trimmed back by 0 bases and J by 7 bases, and the junction contains 7 bases that no gene match accounts for. Sequences SGHAT (CDR1) and FQNNGV (CDR2) are obtained from the germline V gene. The CDR3 holds 16 amino acids from the cysteine to the phenylalanine. The sequence is cut down to CDR3 DNA, 48 bases in frame from base 1.

This clonotype occurred a few times. Its antigen is not yet known. No qualities accompany the bases; no much larger clone lies one base away. Libraries were prepared through multiplex PCR. Instrument used: Illumina HiSeq 4000. TCR beta libraries were built with iRepertoire HTBI primers and Arm-PCR amplification of CDR3 regions. PCR products were gel purified before sequencing. As for the authors' bioinformatics: Gene usage analysis of CDR3 amino acid clonotypes used the approximately 62 TRBV and around 14 TRBJ segments found across samples. Filtered high-quality paired reads were merged into contigs using COPE and FqMerger. BLAST was used to align contigs to IMGT TRBV, TRBD and TRBJ reference genes, and CDR3 was defined according to IMGT. Any clonotype with a frequency above 0.1% was classified as a highly expanded clone. Repertoire diversity was measured by Shannon entropy, and V-J evenness by the Gini coefficient. Clonotypes shared by more than one individual were considered public. The public reads were reanalyzed by TCRdb: fastp trimming at Q25, MiXCR alignment, in-frame beta chains only. Rows with a matching CDR3 protein are joined into one entry that keeps the most common DNA and genes. TCRdb assigned the V and J calls; the authors' analysis was not used. The sample records about 560,000 distinct CDR3 sequences, about 15% of which are singletons. The biggest ten clones account for approximately 12% of the sample.

This sample also belongs to another study, concerning T cells in Graves' hyperthyroidism and ophthalmopathy. The other study reports the following: A patient counted as having stable Graves' hyperthyroidism if no progression to ophthalmopathy occurred over 18 months of follow-up. Hyperthyroidism patients were aged 18 to 65 years and newly diagnosed, with disease duration of less than 2 months. Any patient with an uncontrolled infection, another autoimmune disease, pregnancy or lactation was excluded. Diagnoses were established on the basis of clinical symptoms, serum thyroxine and TRAb, thyroid ultrasound, and orbital computed tomography. For the first round of RT-PCR on the TCR CDR3, the HTBI primer set was used together with the Qiagen OneStep RT-PCR kit. Most expanded thyroid clonotypes (frequency above 0.001) were also found in blood, which suggests that blood repertoires may mirror thyroid immune responses. A model built on a 13 V-J signature distinguished ophthalmopathy from stable hyperthyroidism, reaching about 89% sensitivity and approximately 81% specificity in cross-validation and 80%/75% in testing. During validation, the model predicted progression to ophthalmopathy a median of roughly six months ahead of onset, with approximately 71% sensitivity and roughly 75% specificity. To identify TCR V-J signatures that set the groups apart, the researchers used a discovery cohort of 95 to 100 patients, made up of 40 to 45 with Graves' ophthalmopathy and 55 to 65 with stable Graves' hyperthyroidism. Prospective prediction of ophthalmopathy was tested in an independent validation cohort consisting of 18 hyperthyroidism patients and some 17 patients who later progressed to ophthalmopathy. The roughly 91 discovery patients were randomly split 7:3 into training and test sets. In about 6 Graves' hyperthyroidism patients, the study also compared T-cell repertoires from thyroid tissue with T-cell repertoires from blood. After blood sampling, hyperthyroidism patients were treated with methimazole at a starting dose of 30 mg daily, and ophthalmopathy patients were treated with high-dose intravenous methylprednisolone. A second multiplex PCR round built the libraries, followed by size selection and purification. Sequencing of the libraries was done on an Illumina HiSeq2000 using paired-end 100 bp reads. SOAPnuke was used to process the raw data, with reads discarded if the reads contained adapters or uncalled bases, had a mean Phred below 15, or lacked an exact constant-primer or identifier match. High-quality paired reads were merged with COPE v1.2.5, and unique nucleotide sequences were defined as clonotypes. Clonotypes were aligned to IMGT TRBV, TRBD and TRBJ reference segments using MiTCR v1.1. Only V-J combinations with frequency above 0.0001, covering 99% to 99.2% of repertoires, were analysed. A TCS score was defined as the ratio between F50 (clonal expansion) and ExV (chaos), using BLOSUM62-based TCRdist between CDR3 peptides within each V-J. Welch's t-statistics and random forest reduced roughly 540 V-J features to fewer than 15, which were used in a naive Bayes classifier (R e1071). Sample size was not statistically predetermined, and investigators were not blinded to group allocation. The paper describes TCR Vbeta CDR3 sequencing of roughly 130 peripheral blood samples, made up of around 41 ophthalmopathy patients, roughly 72 hyperthyroidism patients and 17 progressor patients.

The sequence is built from TRBV11-2 and TRBJ2-4; 9 bases in the junction line up with TRBD1. The source is a man aged 18 to 35 with Graves disease. Donor details come from another sample of the same person, matched by shared clones. The source material was peripheral blood mononuclear cells (PBMCs), sampled at new diagnosis, from a patient treated with antithyroid drugs. This receptor carries the CDR3 CASSLEGQGIRNIQYF. The DNA is TGTGCCAGCAGCTTAGAAGGACAGGGGATTAGGAACATTCAGTACTTC.